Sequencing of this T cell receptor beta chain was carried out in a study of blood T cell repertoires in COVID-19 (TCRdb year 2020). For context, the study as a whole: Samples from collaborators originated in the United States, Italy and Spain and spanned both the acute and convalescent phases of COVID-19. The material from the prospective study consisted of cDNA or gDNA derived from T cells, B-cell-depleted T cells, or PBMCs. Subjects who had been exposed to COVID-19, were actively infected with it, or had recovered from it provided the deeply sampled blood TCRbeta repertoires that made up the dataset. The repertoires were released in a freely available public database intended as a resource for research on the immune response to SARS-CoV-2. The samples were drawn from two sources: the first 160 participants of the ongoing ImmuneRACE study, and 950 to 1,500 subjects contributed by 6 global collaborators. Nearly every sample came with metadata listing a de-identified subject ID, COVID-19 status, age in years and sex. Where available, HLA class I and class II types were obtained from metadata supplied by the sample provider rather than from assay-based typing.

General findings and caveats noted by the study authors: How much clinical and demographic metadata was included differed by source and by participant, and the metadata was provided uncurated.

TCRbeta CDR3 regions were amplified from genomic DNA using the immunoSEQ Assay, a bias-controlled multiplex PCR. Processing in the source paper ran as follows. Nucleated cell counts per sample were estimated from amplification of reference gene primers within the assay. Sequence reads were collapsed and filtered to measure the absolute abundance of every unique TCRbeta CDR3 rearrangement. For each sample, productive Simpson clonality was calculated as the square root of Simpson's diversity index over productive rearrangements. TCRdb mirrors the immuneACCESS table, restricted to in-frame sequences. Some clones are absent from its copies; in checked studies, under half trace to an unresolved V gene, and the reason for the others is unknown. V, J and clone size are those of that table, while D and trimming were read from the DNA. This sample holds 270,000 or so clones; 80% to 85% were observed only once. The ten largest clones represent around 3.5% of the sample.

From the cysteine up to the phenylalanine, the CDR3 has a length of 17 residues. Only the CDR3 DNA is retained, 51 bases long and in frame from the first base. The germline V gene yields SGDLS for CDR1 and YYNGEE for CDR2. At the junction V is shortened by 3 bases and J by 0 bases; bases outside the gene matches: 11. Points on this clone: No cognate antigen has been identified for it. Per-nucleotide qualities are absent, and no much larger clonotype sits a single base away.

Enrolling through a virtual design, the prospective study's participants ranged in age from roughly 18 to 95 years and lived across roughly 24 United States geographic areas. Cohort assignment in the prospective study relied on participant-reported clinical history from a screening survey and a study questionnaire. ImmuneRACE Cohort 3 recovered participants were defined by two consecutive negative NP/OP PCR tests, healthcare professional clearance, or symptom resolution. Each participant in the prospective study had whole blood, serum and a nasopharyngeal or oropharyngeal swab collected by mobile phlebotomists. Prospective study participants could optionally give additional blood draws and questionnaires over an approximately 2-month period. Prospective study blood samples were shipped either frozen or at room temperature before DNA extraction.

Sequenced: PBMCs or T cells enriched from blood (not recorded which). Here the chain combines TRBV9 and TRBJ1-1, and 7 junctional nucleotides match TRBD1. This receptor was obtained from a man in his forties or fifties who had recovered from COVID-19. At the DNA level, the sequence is TGTGCCAGCAGCGGACGGTTATCCGGGACAGTGAACACTGAAGCTTTCTTT. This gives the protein CASSGRLSGTVNTEAFF.